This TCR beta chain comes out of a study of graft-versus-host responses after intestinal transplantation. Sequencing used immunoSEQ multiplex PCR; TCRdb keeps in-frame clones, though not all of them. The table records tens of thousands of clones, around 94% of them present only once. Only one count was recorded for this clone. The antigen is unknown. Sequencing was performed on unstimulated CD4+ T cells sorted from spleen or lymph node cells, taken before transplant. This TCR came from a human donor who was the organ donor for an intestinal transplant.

The CDR3 DNA reads as TGTGCCAGCAGCTTCCGCGGGGGGACGGGGGAGCTGTTTTTT. Its translation is CASSFRGGTGELFF. This rearrangement joins TRBV7-2 to TRBJ2-2; TRBD2 matches at 8 bases. With 3 bases clipped from V and 8 bases from J, the junction kept 5 bases outside the gene matches. CDR3 length: 14 residues. Germline V gives CDR1 SGHTA, CDR2 FQGNSA.